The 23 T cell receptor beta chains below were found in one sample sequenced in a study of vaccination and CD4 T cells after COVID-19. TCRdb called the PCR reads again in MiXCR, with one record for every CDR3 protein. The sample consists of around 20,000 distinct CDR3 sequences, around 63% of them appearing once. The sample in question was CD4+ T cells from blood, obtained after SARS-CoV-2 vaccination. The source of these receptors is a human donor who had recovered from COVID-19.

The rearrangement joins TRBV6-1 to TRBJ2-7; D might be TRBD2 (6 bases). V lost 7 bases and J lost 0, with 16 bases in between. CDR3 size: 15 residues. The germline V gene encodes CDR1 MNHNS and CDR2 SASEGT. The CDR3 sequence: CASKNQAGSSYEQYF. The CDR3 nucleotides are TGTGCCAGCAAAAATCAAGCGGGCAGCTCCTACGAGCAGTACTTC.

The CDR3 nucleotides are TGTGCCAGCAGTACCCAACAGAATTCACCCCTCCACTTT. As protein: CASSTQQNSPLHF. The V call is TRBV28, the J call TRBJ1-6; the D is unclear. Trimming cost V 5 bases and J 7 bases, with 9 bases left between them. CDR1 is MDHEN, CDR2 SYDVKM, per germline. This CDR3 region has 13 residues.

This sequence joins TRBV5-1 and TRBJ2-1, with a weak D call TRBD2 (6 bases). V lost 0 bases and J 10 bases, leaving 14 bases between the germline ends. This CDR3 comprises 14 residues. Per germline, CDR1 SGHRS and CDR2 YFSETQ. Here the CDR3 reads CASSLAILADEQFF. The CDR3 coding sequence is TGCGCCAGCAGCTTGGCCATATTAGCGGACGAGCAGTTCTTC.

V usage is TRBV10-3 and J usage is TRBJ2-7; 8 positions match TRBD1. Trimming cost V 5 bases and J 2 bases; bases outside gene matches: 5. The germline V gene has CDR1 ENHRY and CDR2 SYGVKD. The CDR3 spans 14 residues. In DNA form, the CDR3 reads TGTGCCATCAGTCCCGGGACAGGTACCTACGAGCAGTACTTC. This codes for CAISPGTGTYEQYF.

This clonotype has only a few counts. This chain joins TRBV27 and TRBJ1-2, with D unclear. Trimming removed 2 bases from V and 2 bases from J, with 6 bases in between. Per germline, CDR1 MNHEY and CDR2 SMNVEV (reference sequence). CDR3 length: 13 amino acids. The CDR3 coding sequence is TGTGCCAGCAGTTTAAGTGGGAACTATGGCTACACCTTC. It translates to CASSLSGNYGYTF.

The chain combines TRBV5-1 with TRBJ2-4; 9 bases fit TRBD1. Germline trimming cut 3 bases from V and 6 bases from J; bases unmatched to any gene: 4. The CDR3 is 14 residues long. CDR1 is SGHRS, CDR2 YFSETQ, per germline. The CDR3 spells CASSSTGGGNIQYF. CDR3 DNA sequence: TGCGCCAGCAGCTCGACAGGGGGAGGAAACATTCAGTACTTC.

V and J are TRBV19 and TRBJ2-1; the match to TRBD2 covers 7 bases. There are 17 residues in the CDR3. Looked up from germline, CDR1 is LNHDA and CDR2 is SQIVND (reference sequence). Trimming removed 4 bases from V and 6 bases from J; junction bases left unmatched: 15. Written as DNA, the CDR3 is TGTGCCAGTAGTAATCTTTTAGGGGACTATAGTTCCAATGAGCAGTTCTTC. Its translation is CASSNLLGDYSSNEQFF.

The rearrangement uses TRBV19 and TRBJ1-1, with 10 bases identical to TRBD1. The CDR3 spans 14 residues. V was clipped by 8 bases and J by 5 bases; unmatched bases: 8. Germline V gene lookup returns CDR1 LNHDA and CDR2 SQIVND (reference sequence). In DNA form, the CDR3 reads TGTGCCAGTTCAGCGACAGGGGGCACGACTGAAGCTTTCTTT. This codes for CASSATGGTTEAFF.

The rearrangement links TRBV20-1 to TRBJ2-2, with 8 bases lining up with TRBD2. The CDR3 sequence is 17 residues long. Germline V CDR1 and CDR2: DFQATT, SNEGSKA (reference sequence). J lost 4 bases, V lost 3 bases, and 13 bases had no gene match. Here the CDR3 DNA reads TGCAGTGCTAGGTTCCCTGGTCGCGGGAGGTCCACCGGGGAGCTGTTTTTT. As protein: CSARFPGRGRSTGELFF.

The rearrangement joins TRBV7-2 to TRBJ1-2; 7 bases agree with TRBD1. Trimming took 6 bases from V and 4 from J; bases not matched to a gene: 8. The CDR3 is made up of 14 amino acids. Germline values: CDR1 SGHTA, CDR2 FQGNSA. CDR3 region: CASSRDREGYGYTF. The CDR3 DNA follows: TGTGCCAGCAGTCGTGACAGGGAGGGCTATGGCTACACCTTC. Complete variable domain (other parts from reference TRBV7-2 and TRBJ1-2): GAGVSQSPSNKVTEKGKDVELRCDPISGHTALYWYRQSLGQGLEFLIYFQGNSAPDKSGLPSDRFSAERTGGSVSTLTIQRTQQEDSAVYLCASSRDREGYGYTFGSGTRLTVV.

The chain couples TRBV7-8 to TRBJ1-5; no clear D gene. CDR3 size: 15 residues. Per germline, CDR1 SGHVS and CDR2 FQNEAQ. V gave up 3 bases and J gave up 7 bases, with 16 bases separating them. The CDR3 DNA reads TGTGCCAGCAGCTTGACACGATTAGCGTCCCAGCCCCAGCATTTT. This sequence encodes CASSLTRLASQPQHF.

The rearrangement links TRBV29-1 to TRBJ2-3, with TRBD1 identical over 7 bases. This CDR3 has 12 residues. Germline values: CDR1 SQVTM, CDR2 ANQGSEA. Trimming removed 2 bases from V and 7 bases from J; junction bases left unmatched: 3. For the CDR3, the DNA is TGCAGCGTTGAACCGGGACAGTATACGCAGTATTTT. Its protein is CSVEPGQYTQYF.

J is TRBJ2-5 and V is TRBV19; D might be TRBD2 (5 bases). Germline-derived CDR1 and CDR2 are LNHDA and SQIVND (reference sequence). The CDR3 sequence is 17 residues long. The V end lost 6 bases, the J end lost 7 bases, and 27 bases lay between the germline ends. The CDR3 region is CASSRNSGGLETGTQYF. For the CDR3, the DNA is TGTGCCAGTAGCAGGAACAGCGGCGGACTCGAAACGGGGACCCAGTACTTC.

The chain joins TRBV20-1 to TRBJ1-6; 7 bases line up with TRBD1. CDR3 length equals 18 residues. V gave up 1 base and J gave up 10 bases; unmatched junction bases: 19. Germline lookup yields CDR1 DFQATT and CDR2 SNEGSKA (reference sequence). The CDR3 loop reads CSARGPPGRWQGDSPLHF. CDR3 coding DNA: TGCAGTGCTAGAGGGCCCCCCGGGCGTTGGCAGGGGGACTCACCCCTCCACTTT.

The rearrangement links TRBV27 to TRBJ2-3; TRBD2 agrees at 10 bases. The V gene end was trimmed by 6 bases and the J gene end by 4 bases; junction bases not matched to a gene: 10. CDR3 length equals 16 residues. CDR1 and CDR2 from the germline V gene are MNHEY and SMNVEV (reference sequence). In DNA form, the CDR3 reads TGTGCCAGCAGGGGCGCTAGCGGGAGTCAGTCAGATACGCAGTATTTT. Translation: CASRGASGSQSDTQYF.

CDR3 in DNA: TGCGCCAGCAGCCGGTTAAGAAGGGACCAGGAGGGGCAGTATTTT. Protein product: CASSRLRRDQEGQYF. The chain links TRBV4-3 to TRBJ2-3; possibly TRBD2 for D (6 bases). Germline V gene data show CDR1 as LGHNA and CDR2 as YSLEER. Trimming pared 4 bases from V and 11 bases from J, leaving 22 bases between. CDR3 size: 15 residues.

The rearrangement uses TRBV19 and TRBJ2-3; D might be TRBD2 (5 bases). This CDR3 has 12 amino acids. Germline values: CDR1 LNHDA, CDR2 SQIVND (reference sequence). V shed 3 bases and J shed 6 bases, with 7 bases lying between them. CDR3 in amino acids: CASSITRDTQYF. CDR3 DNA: TGTGCCAGTAGTATCACTAGGGATACGCAGTATTTT.

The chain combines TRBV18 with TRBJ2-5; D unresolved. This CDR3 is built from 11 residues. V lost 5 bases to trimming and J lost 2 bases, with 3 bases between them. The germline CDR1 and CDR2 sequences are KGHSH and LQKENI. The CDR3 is CASSSQETQYF. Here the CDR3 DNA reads TGTGCCAGCTCATCTCAAGAGACCCAGTACTTC.

The CDR3 bases are TGTGCCAGCAGTTACTCGGGCGGATCGGTGGACGAGCAGTACTTC. It yields the protein CASSYSGGSVDEQYF. The chain combines TRBV6-5 with TRBJ2-7, with unresolved D. CDR1 is MNHEY, CDR2 SVGAGI, per germline. The CDR3 sequence is 15 residues long. V was cut by 0 bases and J by 5 bases, with 14 bases left in between.

The CDR3 DNA is TGTGCCAGCACCCGGGGTAGCGGAACCTACGAGCAGTACTTC. Translating gives CASTRGSGTYEQYF. The rearrangement links TRBV6-2 or TRBV6-3 to TRBJ2-7, with D possibly matching TRBD2 (6 bases). In germline, CDR1 is MNHEY, CDR2 SVGEGT. V lost 7 bases, J lost 2 bases, and 15 bases lay in between. There are 14 residues in the CDR3.

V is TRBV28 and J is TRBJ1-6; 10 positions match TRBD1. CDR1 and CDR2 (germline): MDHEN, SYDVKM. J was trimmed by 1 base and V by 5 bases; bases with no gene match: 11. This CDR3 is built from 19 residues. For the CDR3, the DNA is TGTGCCAGCAGTCCCATGGGACAGGGGATAGGGTCCTATAATTCACCCCTCCACTTT. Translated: CASSPMGQGIGSYNSPLHF.

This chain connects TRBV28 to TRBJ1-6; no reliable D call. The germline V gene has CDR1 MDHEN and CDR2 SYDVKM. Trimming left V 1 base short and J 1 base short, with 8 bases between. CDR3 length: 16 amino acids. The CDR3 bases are TGTGCCAGCAGTTTATCCGGGGAATCCTATAATTCACCCCTCCACTTT. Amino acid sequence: CASSLSGESYNSPLHF.

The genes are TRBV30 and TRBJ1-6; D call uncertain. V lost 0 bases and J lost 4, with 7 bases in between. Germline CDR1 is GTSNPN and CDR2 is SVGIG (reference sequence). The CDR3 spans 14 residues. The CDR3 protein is CAWSVTEYNSPLHF. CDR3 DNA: TGTGCCTGGAGTGTAACAGAGTATAATTCACCCCTCCACTTT.